The clone carrying this T cell receptor beta chain was found once. The antigen remains unidentified. The sample belongs to a study of OX40 agonist ivuxolimab in advanced cancers. Whole-study context: As their treatment, patients were administered ivuxolimab, an agonistic anti-OX40 (CD134) antibody.

Produced via immunoSEQ multiplex PCR; TCRdb's table is partial and in-frame only. Of 30,000 to 45,000 clones in the sample, around 82% were seen once. This CDR3 has 14 amino acids. Germline CDR1 and CDR2: MNHNY and SVGAGI (reference sequence). V lost 6 bases to trimming and J lost 4 bases; unmatched junction nucleotides: 2. The study's findings and limits: Expanded peripheral T cell antigen specificity was not determined. Among some nonresponders, normalized T-cell clonal expansion was also low.

The genes are TRBV6-6 and TRBJ2-3; TRBD2 aligns across 12 bases. The sequencing here drew on CD4+ or CD8+ T cells sorted from blood, taken in a trial of the OX40 agonist ivuxolimab. This TCR was recovered from an adult with an advanced solid tumor such as melanoma, head and neck, liver or kidney cancer. CDR3 protein: CASRLAGGPDTQYF. The CDR3 nucleotides read TGTGCCAGCAGGCTAGCGGGGGGGCCAGATACGCAGTATTTT.